The table lists the clone carrying this TCR beta chain with a few counts. Its antigen is currently unknown. The record originates from a study of CD8 T cells in ankylosing spondylitis. V dropped 3 bases and J dropped 0 bases, with 10 bases sitting between them. The germline V gene encodes CDR1 SGHRS and CDR2 YFSETQ. The CDR3 sequence is 15 residues long. Construction of TCR beta libraries was performed using quantitative 5'-RACE with molecular barcodes. TCRdb ran MiXCR on the 5' RACE reads and lists one entry per CDR3 protein. The table shows 250,000 to 350,000 distinct CDR3 sequences, with 20% occurring only once. Broader study findings: Matched ankylosing spondylitis synovial fluid reportedly showed significant enrichment of disease-linked clones.

The TCR sequence derives from a female donor with ankylosing spondylitis or in good health (not recorded which). Sequencing was carried out using blood, either unsorted or a sorted T cell fraction (not recorded which). V is TRBV5-1 and J is TRBJ1-5; D call uncertain. DNA of the CDR3: TGCGCCAGCAGCTCGACCGGGAATAGCAATCAGCCCCAGCATTTT. Translation gives CASSSTGNSNQPQHF. Full variable domain (remainder filled in from reference TRBV5-1 and TRBJ1-5): KAGVTQTPRYLIKTRGQQVTLSCSPISGHRSVSWYQQTPGQGLQFLFEYFSETQRNKGNFPGRFSGRQFSNSRSEMNVSTLELGDSALYLCASSSTGNSNQPQHFGDGTRLSIL.